The text below deals with one T cell receptor beta chain. The antigen is not known. The data derive from a study of response to subunit inactivated influenza vaccine. Using its own MiXCR run on the RT-PCR reads, TCRdb lists one record per CDR3 protein. The sample contains about 570,000 distinct CDR3 sequences, around 11% of which appear only once. Findings and limits, study-wide: Each seasonal flu vaccination may recruit only limited new T cells, authors suggested.

Germline assignment: CDR1 DFQATT and CDR2 SNEGSKA (reference sequence). Trimming pared 3 bases from V and 8 bases from J, leaving 23 bases between. CDR3 length: 16 amino acids. These same records also appear under a second study, on T cells expressing NK-cell markers. As that study records: Making the TCR beta cDNA relied on 5'RACE template switching with UMIs. It was from sorted CD3+CD56+NKG2C+, CD3+CD56+NKG2C- and CD3+CD56-NKG2C+ T cells that TCR beta repertoires came.

This clonotype originated in a middle-aged man who received an inactivated influenza vaccine. The chain recombines TRBV20-1 with TRBJ2-4, with D tentatively TRBD2 (6 bases). Sequences were derived from PBMCs from blood, sampled on the day of vaccination. The CDR3 bases are TGCAGTGCTAGTAGACCCGGGGGTGGGTTGAGAGACATTCAGTACTTC. Its translation is CSASRPGGGLRDIQYF.